Listed below are T cell receptor beta chains from one sample, sequenced in a study of T-cell reconstitution after alpha-beta-depleted transplantation in children. TCRdb independently ran MiXCR on the PCR reads; one entry per CDR3 protein. Here the sample spans 200,000 to 300,000 distinct CDR3 sequences, 12% being singletons. The sample here was PBMCs from the stem cell graft donor, taken from the stem cell graft. Source of these receptors: a human donor who donated a stem cell graft to a child with acute lymphoblastic leukemia. Both conserved end residues are part of each CDR3. Each record gives: D gene, clone size, J gene, V gene, CDR3 protein, CDR3 DNA. D genes are given only for firm matches. The size field is filled for only some rows; it gives once, few, many or a size class.

D gene: NA; clone size: few; J gene: TRBJ1-6; V gene: TRBV4-3; CDR3 protein: CASSQDTWGGGSPLHF; CDR3 DNA: TGCGCCAGCAGCCAAGATACGTGGGGGGGAGGTTCACCCCTCCACTTT
D gene: NA; clone size: few; J gene: TRBJ1-1; V gene: TRBV4-2; CDR3 protein: CASSQDLLVNTEAFF; CDR3 DNA: TGTGCCAGCAGCCAAGATCTCTTGGTGAACACTGAAGCTTTCTTT
D gene: TRBD1; clone size: many; J gene: TRBJ1-4; V gene: TRBV11-2; CDR3 protein: CASSPLSLTGRYNEKLFF; CDR3 DNA: TGTGCCAGCAGCCCACTCTCGCTGACAGGGCGTTATAATGAAAAACTGTTTTTT
D gene: NA; clone size: NA; J gene: TRBJ2-1; V gene: TRBV5-4; CDR3 protein: CASSLALSNPYNEQFF; CDR3 DNA: TGTGCCAGCAGCTTGGCTCTCTCGAACCCCTACAATGAGCAGTTCTTC
D gene: NA; clone size: many; J gene: TRBJ1-3; V gene: TRBV5-6; CDR3 protein: CASSFRTQEYSGNTIYF; CDR3 DNA: TGTGCCAGCAGCTTTCGTACGCAGGAATACTCTGGAAACACCATATATTTT
D gene: TRBD1; clone size: many; J gene: TRBJ2-7; V gene: TRBV18; CDR3 protein: CASSPPTRDRGYEQYF; CDR3 DNA: TGTGCCAGCTCACCGCCAACCCGGGACAGGGGCTACGAGCAGTACTTC
D gene: NA; clone size: many; J gene: TRBJ1-2; V gene: TRBV27; CDR3 protein: CASSLSGRDYGYTF; CDR3 DNA: TGTGCCAGCAGTTTATCGGGCAGGGATTATGGCTACACCTTC
D gene: NA; clone size: many; J gene: TRBJ2-7; V gene: TRBV12-3/TRBV12-4; CDR3 protein: CASSLVSSWGEQYF; CDR3 DNA: TGTGCCAGCAGTTTAGTCTCGTCATGGGGCGAGCAGTACTTC
D gene: TRBD1; clone size: NA; J gene: TRBJ2-7; V gene: TRBV7-9; CDR3 protein: CATTGDAYEQYF; CDR3 DNA: TGTGCCACGACAGGGGATGCCTACGAGCAGTACTTC
D gene: TRBD1; clone size: many; J gene: TRBJ2-2; V gene: TRBV6-1; CDR3 protein: CASSGQGFHTGELFF; CDR3 DNA: TGTGCCAGCAGTGGACAGGGTTTCCACACCGGGGAGCTGTTTTTT
D gene: TRBD1; clone size: many; J gene: TRBJ1-4; V gene: TRBV12-3/TRBV12-4; CDR3 protein: CASSNPRGIKLFF; CDR3 DNA: TGTGCCAGCAGTAATCCCAGGGGGATAAAACTGTTTTTT
D gene: NA; clone size: many; J gene: TRBJ1-1; V gene: TRBV10-1; CDR3 protein: CASSAGVGSTEAFF; CDR3 DNA: TGCGCCAGCAGCGCAGGGGTGGGGAGCACTGAAGCTTTCTTT
D gene: TRBD2; clone size: many; J gene: TRBJ2-2; V gene: TRBV7-8; CDR3 protein: CASSSGLEVFGELFF; CDR3 DNA: TGTGCCAGCAGCTCCGGACTAGAGGTTTTCGGGGAGCTGTTTTTT
D gene: TRBD1; clone size: NA; J gene: TRBJ2-2; V gene: TRBV5-4; CDR3 protein: CASSRDRLNTGELFF; CDR3 DNA: TGTGCCAGCAGCCGGGACAGGTTAAACACCGGGGAGCTGTTTTTT
D gene: TRBD1; clone size: many; J gene: TRBJ1-6; V gene: TRBV28; CDR3 protein: CASKPGTGPPPLHF; CDR3 DNA: TGTGCCAGTAAGCCCGGGACAGGGCCCCCCCCCCTCCACTTT
D gene: NA; clone size: NA; J gene: TRBJ1-5; V gene: TRBV5-1; CDR3 protein: CASSFGSGQPQHF; CDR3 DNA: TGCGCCAGCAGCTTTGGGTCGGGTCAGCCCCAGCATTTT
D gene: TRBD1; clone size: many; J gene: TRBJ2-4; V gene: TRBV28; CDR3 protein: CASSSWGDRVAKNIQYF; CDR3 DNA: TGTGCCAGCAGTTCATGGGGGGACAGGGTTGCCAAAAACATTCAGTACTTC
D gene: TRBD1; clone size: many; J gene: TRBJ1-1; V gene: TRBV20-1; CDR3 protein: CSAGKGQGINTEAFF; CDR3 DNA: TGCAGTGCGGGCAAGGGACAGGGAATTAACACTGAAGCTTTCTTT
D gene: NA; clone size: many; J gene: TRBJ1-2; V gene: TRBV7-2; CDR3 protein: CASSLVNGGYTF; CDR3 DNA: TGTGCCAGCAGCCTGGTGAACGGAGGCTACACCTTC
D gene: NA; clone size: many; J gene: TRBJ2-6; V gene: TRBV20-1; CDR3 protein: CSARGGFTGANVLTF; CDR3 DNA: TGCAGTGCTAGAGGTGGCTTCACCGGGGCCAACGTCCTGACTTTC
D gene: NA; clone size: many; J gene: TRBJ2-3; V gene: TRBV9; CDR3 protein: CASSVLGAVTDTQYF; CDR3 DNA: TGTGCCAGCAGCGTATTGGGAGCGGTCACAGATACGCAGTATTTT
D gene: NA; clone size: many; J gene: TRBJ2-7; V gene: TRBV21-1; CDR3 protein: CASSKDSQSQGYEQYF; CDR3 DNA: TGTGCCAGCAGCAAAGACAGCCAATCCCAGGGATACGAGCAGTACTTC
D gene: NA; clone size: many; J gene: TRBJ2-2; V gene: TRBV29-1; CDR3 protein: CSVLNPRGPGELFF; CDR3 DNA: TGCAGCGTGCTAAACCCCAGGGGTCCCGGGGAGCTGTTTTTT
D gene: NA; clone size: NA; J gene: TRBJ1-2; V gene: TRBV4-3; CDR3 protein: CASSQDWSANYGYTF; CDR3 DNA: TGCGCCAGCAGCCAAGATTGGTCGGCTAACTATGGCTACACCTTC
D gene: NA; clone size: many; J gene: TRBJ1-3; V gene: TRBV7-2; CDR3 protein: CASSLAGSSGNTIYF; CDR3 DNA: TGTGCCAGCAGCTTAGCGGGGAGCTCTGGAAACACCATATATTTT
D gene: TRBD1; clone size: NA; J gene: TRBJ1-1; V gene: TRBV6-1; CDR3 protein: CATLTGVGTEAFF; CDR3 DNA: TGTGCCACCCTAACAGGGGTGGGAACTGAAGCTTTCTTT
D gene: TRBD1; clone size: few; J gene: TRBJ2-7; V gene: TRBV6-2/TRBV6-3; CDR3 protein: CASSYSEDRVSYEQYF; CDR3 DNA: TGTGCCAGCAGTTACTCGGAGGACAGGGTTTCCTACGAGCAGTACTTC
D gene: TRBD2; clone size: many; J gene: TRBJ2-6; V gene: TRBV11-2; CDR3 protein: CASSLRAGTSLLPGANVLTF; CDR3 DNA: TGTGCCAGCAGCTTAAGGGCCGGGACTAGCCTCTTACCTGGGGCCAACGTCCTGACTTTC